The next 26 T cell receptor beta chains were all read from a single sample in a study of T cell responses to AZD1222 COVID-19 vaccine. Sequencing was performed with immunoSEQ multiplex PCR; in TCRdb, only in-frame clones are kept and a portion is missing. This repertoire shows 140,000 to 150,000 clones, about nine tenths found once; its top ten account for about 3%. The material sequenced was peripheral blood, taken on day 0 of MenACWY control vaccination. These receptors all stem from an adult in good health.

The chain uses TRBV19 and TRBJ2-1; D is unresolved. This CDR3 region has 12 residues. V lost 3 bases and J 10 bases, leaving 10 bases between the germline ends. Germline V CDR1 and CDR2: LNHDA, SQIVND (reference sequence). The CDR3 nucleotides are TGTGCCAGTAGTATTGACCTCTGGGAGCAGTTCTTC. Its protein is CASSIDLWEQFF.

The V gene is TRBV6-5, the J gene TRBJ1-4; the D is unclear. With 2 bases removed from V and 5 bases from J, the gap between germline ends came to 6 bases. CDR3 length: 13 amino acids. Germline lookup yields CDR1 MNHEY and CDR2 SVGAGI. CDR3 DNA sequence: TGTGCCAGCAGTTACACGGGGAATGAAAAACTGTTTTTT. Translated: CASSYTGNEKLFF.

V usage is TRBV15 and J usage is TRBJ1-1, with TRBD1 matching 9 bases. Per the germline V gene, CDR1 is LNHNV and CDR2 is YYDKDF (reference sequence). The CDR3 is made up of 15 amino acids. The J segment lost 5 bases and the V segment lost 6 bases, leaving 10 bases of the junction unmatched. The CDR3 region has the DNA TGTGCCACCAGTTCCCGGGACAGGGTTCGGACTGAAGCTTTCTTT. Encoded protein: CATSSRDRVRTEAFF.

Here the CDR3 reads CASSHGGGLTNTEAFF. CDR3 DNA: TGCGCCAGCAGCCATGGGGGCGGCCTAACGAACACTGAAGCTTTCTTT. This chain links TRBV4-1 with TRBJ1-1, with a weak D call TRBD1 (6 bases). The CDR3 spans 16 residues. Germline V CDR1 and CDR2: MGHRA, YSYEKL. V dropped 3 bases and J dropped 1 base, with 15 bases sitting between them.

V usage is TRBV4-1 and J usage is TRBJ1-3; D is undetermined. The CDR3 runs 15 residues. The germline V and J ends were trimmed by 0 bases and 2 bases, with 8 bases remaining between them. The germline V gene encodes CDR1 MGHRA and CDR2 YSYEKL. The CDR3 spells CASSQEGRAGNTIYF. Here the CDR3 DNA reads TGCGCCAGCAGCCAAGAGGGCCGGGCTGGAAACACCATATATTTT.

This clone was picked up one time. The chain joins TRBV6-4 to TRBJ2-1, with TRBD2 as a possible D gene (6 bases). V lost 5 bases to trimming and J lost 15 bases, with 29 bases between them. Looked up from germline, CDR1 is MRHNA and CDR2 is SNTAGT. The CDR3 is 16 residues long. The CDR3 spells CASSNIPGLNLGGLFF. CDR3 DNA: TGTGCCAGCAGTAACATACCGGGACTCAACCTAGGCGGCTTGTTCTTC.

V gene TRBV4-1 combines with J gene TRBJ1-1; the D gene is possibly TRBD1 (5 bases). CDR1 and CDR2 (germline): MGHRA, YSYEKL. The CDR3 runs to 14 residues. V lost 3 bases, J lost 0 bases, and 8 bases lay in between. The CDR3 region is CASSQRTMNTEAFF. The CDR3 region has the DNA TGCGCCAGCAGCCAGAGGACAATGAACACTGAAGCTTTCTTT.

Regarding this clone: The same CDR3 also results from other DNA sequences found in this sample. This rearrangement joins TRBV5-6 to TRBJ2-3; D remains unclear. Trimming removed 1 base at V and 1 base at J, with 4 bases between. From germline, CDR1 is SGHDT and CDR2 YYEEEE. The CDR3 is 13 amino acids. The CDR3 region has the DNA TGTGCCAGCAGCTTGAAGGGCACAGATACGCAGTATTTT. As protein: CASSLKGTDTQYF.

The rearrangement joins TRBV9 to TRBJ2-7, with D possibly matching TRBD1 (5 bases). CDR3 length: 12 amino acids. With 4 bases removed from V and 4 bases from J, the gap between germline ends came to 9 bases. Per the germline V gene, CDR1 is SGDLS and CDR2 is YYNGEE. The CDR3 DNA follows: TGTGCCAGCAGCTCGACAGATTACGAGCAGTACTTC. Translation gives CASSSTDYEQYF.

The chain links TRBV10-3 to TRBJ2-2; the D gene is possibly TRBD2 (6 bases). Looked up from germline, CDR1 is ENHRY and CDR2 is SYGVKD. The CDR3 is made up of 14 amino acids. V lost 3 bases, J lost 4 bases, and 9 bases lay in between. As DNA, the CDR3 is TGTGCCATCAGTGACGGGGGTGGCACCGGGGAGCTGTTTTTT. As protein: CAISDGGGTGELFF.

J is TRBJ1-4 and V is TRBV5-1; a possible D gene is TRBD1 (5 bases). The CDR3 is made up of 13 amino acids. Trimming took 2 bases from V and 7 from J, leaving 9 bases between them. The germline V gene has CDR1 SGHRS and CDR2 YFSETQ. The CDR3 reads CASSLRTSEKLFF. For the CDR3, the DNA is TGCGCCAGCAGCTTAAGGACAAGTGAAAAACTGTTTTTT.

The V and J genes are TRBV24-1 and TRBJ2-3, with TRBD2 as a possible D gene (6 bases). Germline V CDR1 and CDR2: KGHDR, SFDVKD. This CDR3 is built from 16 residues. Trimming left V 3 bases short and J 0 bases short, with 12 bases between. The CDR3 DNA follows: TGTGCCACCAGTGATCCCCGGGACTTAAGCACAGATACGCAGTATTTT. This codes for CATSDPRDLSTDTQYF.

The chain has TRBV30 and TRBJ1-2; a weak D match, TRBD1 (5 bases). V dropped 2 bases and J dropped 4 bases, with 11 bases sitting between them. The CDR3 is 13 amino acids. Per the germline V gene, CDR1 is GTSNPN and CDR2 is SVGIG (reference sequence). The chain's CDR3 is CAWSLDRSYGYTF. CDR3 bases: TGTGCCTGGAGTTTAGACAGATCCTATGGCTACACCTTC.

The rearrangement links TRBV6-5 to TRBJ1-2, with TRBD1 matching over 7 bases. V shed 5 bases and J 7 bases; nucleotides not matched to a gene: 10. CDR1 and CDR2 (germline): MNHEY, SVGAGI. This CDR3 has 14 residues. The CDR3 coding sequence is TGTGCCAGCAGTACCTCGACAGGGAGGGGTGGCTACACCTTC. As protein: CASSTSTGRGGYTF.

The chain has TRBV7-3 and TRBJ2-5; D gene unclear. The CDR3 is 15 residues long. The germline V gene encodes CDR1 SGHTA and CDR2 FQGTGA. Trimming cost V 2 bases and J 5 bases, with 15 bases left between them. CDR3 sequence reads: CASSLGTVNGETQYF. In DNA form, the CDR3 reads TGTGCCAGCAGCTTAGGTACAGTGAACGGGGAGACCCAGTACTTC.

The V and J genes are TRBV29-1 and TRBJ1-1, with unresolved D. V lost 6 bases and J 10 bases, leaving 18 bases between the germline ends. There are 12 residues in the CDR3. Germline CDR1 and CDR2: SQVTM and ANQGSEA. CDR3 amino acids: CSVPRRPGGAFF. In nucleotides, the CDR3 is TGCAGCGTCCCCCGCAGGCCCGGAGGAGCTTTCTTT.

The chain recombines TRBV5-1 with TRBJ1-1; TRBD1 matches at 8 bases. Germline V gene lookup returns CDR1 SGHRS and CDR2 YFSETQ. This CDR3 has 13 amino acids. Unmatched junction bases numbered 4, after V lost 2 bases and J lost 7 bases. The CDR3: CASSLQGVGEAFF. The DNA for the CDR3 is TGCGCCAGCAGCTTACAGGGGGTAGGTGAAGCTTTCTTT.

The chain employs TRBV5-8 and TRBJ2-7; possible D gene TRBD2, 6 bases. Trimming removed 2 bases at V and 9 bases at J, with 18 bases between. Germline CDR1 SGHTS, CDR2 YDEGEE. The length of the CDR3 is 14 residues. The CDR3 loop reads CASSFGGAPVGQYF. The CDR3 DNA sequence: TGTGCCAGCAGCTTCGGGGGTGCACCAGTTGGGCAGTACTTC.

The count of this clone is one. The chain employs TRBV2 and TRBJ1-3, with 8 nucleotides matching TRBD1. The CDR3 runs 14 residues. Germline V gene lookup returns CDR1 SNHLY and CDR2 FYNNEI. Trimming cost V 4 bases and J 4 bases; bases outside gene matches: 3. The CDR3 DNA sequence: TGTGCCAGCAGTGGGACAGGGTTAGGAAACACCATATATTTT. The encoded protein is CASSGTGLGNTIYF.

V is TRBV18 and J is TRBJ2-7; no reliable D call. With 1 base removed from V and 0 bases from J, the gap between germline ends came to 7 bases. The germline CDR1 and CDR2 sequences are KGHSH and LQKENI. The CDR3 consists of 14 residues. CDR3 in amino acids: CASSPQKNSYEQYF. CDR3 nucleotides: TGTGCCAGCTCACCACAGAAAAACTCCTACGAGCAGTACTTC.

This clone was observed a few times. CDR3: CAISEGTAPQYF. The CDR3 DNA follows: TGTGCCATCAGTGAGGGGACCGCGCCGCAGTACTTC. V gene TRBV10-3 combines with J gene TRBJ2-7; D is perhaps TRBD1 or TRBD2 (5 bases each). CDR3 size: 12 residues. In germline, CDR1 is ENHRY, CDR2 SYGVKD. Trimming stripped 2 bases from V and 9 bases from J, with 11 bases between.

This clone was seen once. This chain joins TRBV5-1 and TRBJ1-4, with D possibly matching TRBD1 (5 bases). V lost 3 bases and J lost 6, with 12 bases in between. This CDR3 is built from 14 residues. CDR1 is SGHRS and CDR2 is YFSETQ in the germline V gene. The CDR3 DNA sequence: TGCGCCAGCAGCTCGGACGGGACCTATGAAAAACTGTTTTTT. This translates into CASSSDGTYEKLFF. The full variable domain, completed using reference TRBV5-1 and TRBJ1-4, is KAGVTQTPRYLIKTRGQQVTLSCSPISGHRSVSWYQQTPGQGLQFLFEYFSETQRNKGNFPGRFSGRQFSNSRSEMNVSTLELGDSALYLCASSSDGTYEKLFFGSGTQLSVL.

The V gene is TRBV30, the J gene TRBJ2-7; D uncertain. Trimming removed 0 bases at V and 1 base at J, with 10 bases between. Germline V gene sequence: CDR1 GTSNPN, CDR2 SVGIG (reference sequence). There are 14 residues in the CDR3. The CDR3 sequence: CAWSVAGSSYEQYF. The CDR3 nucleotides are TGTGCCTGGAGTGTGGCAGGCTCGTCCTACGAGCAGTACTTC.

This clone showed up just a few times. The CDR3 spells CASSRVGGRETQYF. The CDR3 region has the DNA TGTGCCAGCAGCCGCGTGGGGGGTCGGGAGACCCAGTACTTC. This chain uses TRBV3-1 (or the pseudogene TRBV3-2) with TRBJ2-5, with TRBD2 as a possible D gene (6 bases). Trimming removed 4 bases at V and 5 bases at J, with 14 bases between. The CDR3 spans 14 residues. The germline gives CDR1 LGHDT, CDR2 YNNKEL (reference sequence).

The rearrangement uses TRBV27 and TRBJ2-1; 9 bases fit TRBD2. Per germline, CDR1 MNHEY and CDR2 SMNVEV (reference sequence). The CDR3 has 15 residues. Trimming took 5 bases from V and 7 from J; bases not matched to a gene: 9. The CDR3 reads CASSPNSGSRNEQFF. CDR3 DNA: TGTGCCAGCAGTCCGAATAGCGGGAGCCGGAATGAGCAGTTCTTC.

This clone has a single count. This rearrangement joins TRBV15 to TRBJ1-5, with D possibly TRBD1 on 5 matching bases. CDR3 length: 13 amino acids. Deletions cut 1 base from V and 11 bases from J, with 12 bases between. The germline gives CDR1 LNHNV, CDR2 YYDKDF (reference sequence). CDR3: CATSRAGRNTQHF. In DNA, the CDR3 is TGTGCCACCAGCAGAGCAGGGCGAAATACCCAGCATTTT.